This T cell receptor beta chain was obtained from a study of beta chain features in type 1 diabetes. cDNA synthesis used the whole RNA isolate, giving expressed TCRB sequences. Data came from immunoSEQ multiplex PCR; TCRdb stores just in-frame clones and leaves some out. The repertoire has roughly 400,000 clones, 9.6% of them found once; the top ten carry approximately 0.6%. Study-wide results and limits: All four CD4+ subsets of Type 1 diabetes patients contained TCRB CDR3s that were moderately but significantly shorter.

This CDR3 region has 12 residues. Per the germline V gene, CDR1 is GTSNPN and CDR2 is SVGIG (reference sequence). Trimming stripped 4 bases from V and 6 bases from J, with 13 bases between. About this clone itself: Its antigen is currently unknown.

The genes are TRBV30 and TRBJ2-7; D unclear. The receptor was derived from a man aged 25 to 45 with type 1 diabetes. Sequencing was done on a sample of central memory CD4+ T cells from blood. CDR3 in amino acids: CAWTSEVSEQYF. CDR3 nucleotide sequence: TGTGCCTGGACTTCCGAGGTTAGCGAGCAGTACTTC. Variable domain in full (rest from reference TRBV30 and TRBJ2-7): SQTIHQWPATLVQPVGSPLSLECTVEGTSNPNLYWYRQAAGRGLQLLFYSVGIGQISSEVPQNLSASRPQDRQFILSSKKLLLSDSGFYLCAWTSEVSEQYFGPGTRLTVT.